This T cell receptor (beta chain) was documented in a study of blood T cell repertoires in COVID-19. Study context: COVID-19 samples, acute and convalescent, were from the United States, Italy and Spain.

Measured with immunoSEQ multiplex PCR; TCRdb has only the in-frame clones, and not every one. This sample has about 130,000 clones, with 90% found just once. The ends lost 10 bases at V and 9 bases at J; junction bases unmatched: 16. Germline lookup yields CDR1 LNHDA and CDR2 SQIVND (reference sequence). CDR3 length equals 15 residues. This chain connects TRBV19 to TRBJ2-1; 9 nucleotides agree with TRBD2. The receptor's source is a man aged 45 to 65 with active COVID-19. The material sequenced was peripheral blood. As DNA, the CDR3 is TGTGCCACCGAGGAGGGCGGGGGGGCCGTTGGTGAGCAGTTCTTC. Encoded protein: CATEEGGGAVGEQFF. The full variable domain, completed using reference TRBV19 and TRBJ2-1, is DGGITQSPKYLFRKEGQNVTLSCEQNLNHDAMYWYRQDPGQGLRLIYYSQIVNDFQKGDIAEGYSVSREKKESFPLTVTSAQKNPTAFYLCATEEGGGAVGEQFFGPGTRLTVL.